This paragraph reports one T cell receptor (beta chain). Its antigen is unknown. Within one base of it there is no much larger clone, and no base qualities were kept. The germline V gene gives CDR1 as SGHAT and CDR2 as FQNNGV. V is reduced by 2 bases and J by 10 bases, leaving a spacing of 12 bases between them. The cysteine opens and the phenylalanine closes a CDR3 of 14 amino acids. Just the 42-base CDR3 DNA is kept, in frame starting at base 1. The goal of deep resolution MiSeq sequencing was a depth between 1 in 1 million and 1 in 200,000 T cells, and coverage averaged 10x per clonotype. TCR beta libraries were generated with the immunoSEQ hsTCRB Kit. On the study's bioinformatics: ImmunoSEQ Data Assistant and ImmunoSEQ Analyzer were used for data analysis, and V, D and J genes were assigned according to IMGT definitions. Clonality, which ranges from 0 to 1, was calculated by subtracting the normalized Shannon entropy of productive rearrangement frequencies from one. Only overrepresented clonotypes making up at least 0.05% of the repertoire of each patient were included in the public clonotype analysis. About a dozen repertoires from age-matched healthy donors, obtained from immuneACCESS, served as clonality controls. The table was pulled from immuneACCESS by TCRdb, which kept in-frame rearrangements only. Such tables lose some clones; where checked, under half of the loss comes from unresolved V genes, and the rest has no known cause. The DNA gave D and trimming, while V, J and clone size come from that table. This sample gives roughly 54,000 clones in total; 57% of them show up just once. The ten largest account for 28% of the sample.

This entry is derived from a study of cytotoxic CD8 clonotypes in ibrutinib-treated CLL (TCRdb year 2021). Context from the whole study: In this cohort, more than 14 patients were treatment-naive and under 13 were relapsed/refractory, while some 17 had unmutated IGHV. Every remission and progressive disease sample was obtained while ibrutinib was still being received by the patients. Cryopreserved peripheral blood mononuclear cells were obtained before treatment, at response, and at either sustained remission or disease progression. On average, each sample had 255,043 productive templates and almost 95,000 productive rearrangements. Of the roughly 90 people in the trial, about 27 had longitudinal samples available. Response samples were obtained after a median of 12 months of treatment, with a range of roughly 6 to 36 months. Partial responses were observed in 24 patients and complete responses in 2; after a median follow-up of around 68 months, remission was maintained in 14 patients and progression was observed in about twelve. The paper as a whole reports these results and caveats: Public clonotypes were rare and either contracted or stayed stable during treatment, and the rise in clonality at ibrutinib response reflected the expansion of private clonotypes. Sustained-remission and progressing patients did not have matched sampling times, and lymph node repertoires were not examined. Baseline clonality exceeded that of age-matched healthy donors and correlated strongly with circulating CD8+ T-cell counts. At ibrutinib response clonality went up, during sustained remission it held steady, and at progression it dropped back toward baseline.

What the time point label conveys for this sample: roughly 2 years on ibrutinib. For TCR beta library preparation, approximately 2 micrograms of genomic DNA were isolated from cryopreserved PBMCs. High-throughput TCR beta sequencing was performed on longitudinal blood samples from CLL patients receiving ibrutinib monotherapy. Patients were enrolled in a phase 2 open-label single-center ibrutinib monotherapy trial. This receptor was identified in a human donor with chronic lymphocytic leukemia. The source material was PBMCs, sampled after 24 months of ibrutinib treatment. The rearranged segments are TRBV11-2 and TRBJ1-6, with an unclear D gene assignment. The nucleotide sequence is TGTGCCAGCAGCTTACGGGCATCTCCCTCACCCCTCCACTTT. Its coded protein is CASSLRASPSPLHF. The variable domain in full, with residues beyond the CDR3 obtained from the reference TRBV11-2 and TRBJ1-6 genes, is EAGVAQSPRYKIIEKRQSVAFWCNPISGHATLYWYQQILGQGPKLLIQFQNNGVVDDSQLPKDRFSAERLKGVDSTLKIQPAKLEDSAVYLCASSLRASPSPLHFGNGTRLTVT.